Listed below are T cell receptor beta chains from one sample, sequenced in a study of T cell responses to AZD1222 COVID-19 vaccine. Assay: immunoSEQ multiplex PCR; the TCRdb copy retains only in-frame clones and omits some. The sample carries about 130,000 clones, approximately 88% recorded once. The source material was peripheral blood, sampled on day 0 of AZD1222 vaccination. These receptors all stem from an adult in good health. CDR3s include the opening cysteine and the closing phenylalanine or tryptophan. Fields, in order: D gene, clone size, V gene, J gene, CDR3 DNA, CDR3 protein. A D gene is named only where the DNA matches it firmly. Rows give clone size only sometimes, using once, few, many, or a class for an expanded clone.

D: NA; size: NA; V: TRBV12-3/TRBV12-4; J: TRBJ1-1; DNA: TGTGCCAGCAGCCTAGGGGGAAGTGAAGCTTTCTTT; CDR3: CASSLGGSEAFF
D: NA; size: NA; V: TRBV6-2/TRBV6-3; J: TRBJ1-5; DNA: TGTGCCAGCAGTTACTCGTTTAAGGGTGGCCAGCCCCAGCATTTT; CDR3: CASSYSFKGGQPQHF
D: NA; size: NA; V: TRBV14; J: TRBJ2-7; DNA: TGTGCCAGCAGCCAAGCGATGTGGGGCGAGCAGTACTTC; CDR3: CASSQAMWGEQYF
D: NA; size: NA; V: TRBV19; J: TRBJ2-6; DNA: TGTGCCAGTAGTAATAATCCCGACGACGTCCTGACTTTC; CDR3: CASSNNPDDVLTF
D: NA; size: once; V: TRBV2; J: TRBJ1-1; DNA: TGTGCCAGCAGGGCCCCAGGAGGGACCATGAACACTGAAGCTTTCTTT; CDR3: CASRAPGGTMNTEAFF
D: NA; size: NA; V: TRBV4-1; J: TRBJ1-6; DNA: TGCGCCAGCAGCCAAGATCTGAAGGGACGGCAAAAACTTTCACCCCTCCACTTT; CDR3: CASSQDLKGRQKLSPLHF
D: NA; size: NA; V: TRBV5-1; J: TRBJ2-5; DNA: TGCGCCAGCAGCTTGGAGGGAGGCGGAGAGACCCAGTACTTC; CDR3: CASSLEGGGETQYF
D: NA; size: NA; V: TRBV7-9; J: TRBJ2-5; DNA: TGTGCCAGCAGCTCTGATCGACTGCCGGGAGAGACCCAGTACTTC; CDR3: CASSSDRLPGETQYF
D: TRBD1; size: NA; V: TRBV18; J: TRBJ1-5; DNA: TGTGCCAGCTCACCTTTGGACAGGGGACATCAGCCCCAGCATTTT; CDR3: CASSPLDRGHQPQHF
D: NA; size: NA; V: TRBV5-1; J: TRBJ2-1; DNA: TGCGCCAGCAGCTTCGGGGGCCTAGACAATGAGCAGTTCTTC; CDR3: CASSFGGLDNEQFF
D: TRBD2; size: NA; V: TRBV14; J: TRBJ2-3; DNA: TGTGCCAGCAGCCTCCAGGGACTAGCGGGGGGCCTCCCCCCCACAGATACGCAGTATTTT; CDR3: CASSLQGLAGGLPPTDTQYF
D: NA; size: NA; V: TRBV5-1; J: TRBJ2-6; DNA: TGCGCCAGCTCAACCCGCTCTGGGGCCAACGTCCTGACTTTC; CDR3: CASSTRSGANVLTF
D: NA; size: NA; V: TRBV5-1; J: TRBJ1-4; DNA: TGCGCCAGCAGCCCTGATACTAATGAAAAACTGTTTTTT; CDR3: CASSPDTNEKLFF
D: TRBD2; size: NA; V: TRBV9; J: TRBJ2-3; DNA: TGTGCCAGCAGCGTAGCTGGTCTAGCGGGCACAGATACGCAGTATTTT; CDR3: CASSVAGLAGTDTQYF
D: NA; size: NA; V: TRBV11-2; J: TRBJ2-7; DNA: TGTGCCAGCAGCTTAATTGGCAGGGCCCACGAGCAGTACTTC; CDR3: CASSLIGRAHEQYF
D: NA; size: NA; V: TRBV6-5; J: TRBJ2-1; DNA: TGTGCCAGCAGTTCCCGCCCCCAGGGTTCCAATGAGCAGTTCTTC; CDR3: CASSSRPQGSNEQFF
D: NA; size: NA; V: TRBV12-3/TRBV12-4; J: TRBJ1-1; DNA: TGTGCCAGCAGGCTGGGTGGAACTGAAGCTTTCTTT; CDR3: CASRLGGTEAFF
D: NA; size: NA; V: TRBV7-9; J: TRBJ1-6; DNA: TGTGCCAGCAGCTTATCGTCCAATAATTCACCCCTCCACTTT; CDR3: CASSLSSNNSPLHF
D: NA; size: NA; V: TRBV29-1; J: TRBJ1-1; DNA: TGCAGCGTGAATACGGGCCCCCAAGCTTTCTTT; CDR3: CSVNTGPQAFF
D: NA; size: NA; V: TRBV3-1/TRBV3-2; J: TRBJ1-2; DNA: TGTGCCAGCAGCAGTCACAGGGTTGGCTACACCTTC; CDR3: CASSSHRVGYTF
D: NA; size: NA; V: TRBV27; J: TRBJ1-5; DNA: TGTGCCAGCAGTCATCGAAATCAGCCCCAGCATTTT; CDR3: CASSHRNQPQHF
D: NA; size: few; V: TRBV10-3; J: TRBJ2-3; DNA: TGTGCCATCAGTCAAGTAGGGCTCACAGATACGCAGTATTTT; CDR3: CAISQVGLTDTQYF
D: NA; size: NA; V: TRBV10-3; J: TRBJ2-2; DNA: TGTGCCATCGCCAGTGGAGCCTTCACCGGGGAGCTGTTTTTT; CDR3: CAIASGAFTGELFF
D: NA; size: NA; V: TRBV2; J: TRBJ1-6; DNA: TGTGCCACCCTGACGGACAGTGTCAATAATTCACCCCTCCACTTT; CDR3: CATLTDSVNNSPLHF
D: TRBD2; size: NA; V: TRBV7-8; J: TRBJ2-1; DNA: TGTGCCAGCAGCTTAGTAGGCGGGGGGGCCGACGATGAGCAGTTCTTC; CDR3: CASSLVGGGADDEQFF
D: NA; size: NA; V: TRBV25-1; J: TRBJ2-7; DNA: TGTGCCAGCAGTACACTGACAGGCCAATCGAACTACGAGCAGTACTTC; CDR3: CASSTLTGQSNYEQYF
D: NA; size: NA; V: TRBV27; J: TRBJ1-5; DNA: TGTGCCAGCAGGGAAGGGGTTATTGGCAATCAGCCCCAGCATTTT; CDR3: CASREGVIGNQPQHF
D: NA; size: NA; V: TRBV18; J: TRBJ2-2; DNA: TGTGCCAGCTCACCACGGACTGGCCCCGGGGAGCTGTTTTTT; CDR3: CASSPRTGPGELFF
D: NA; size: NA; V: TRBV14; J: TRBJ1-1; DNA: TGTGCCAGCAGCCTTTTTTGGGGCTTGGGCACTGAAGCTTTCTTT; CDR3: CASSLFWGLGTEAFF
D: NA; size: once; V: TRBV19; J: TRBJ1-4; DNA: TGTGCCAGTAGTATCTCCGGTAATGAAAAACTGTTTTTT; CDR3: CASSISGNEKLFF
D: NA; size: once; V: TRBV20-1; J: TRBJ1-1; DNA: TGCAGTGCTAGTGCACCCATGAACACTGAAGCTTTCTTT; CDR3: CSASAPMNTEAFF
D: TRBD1; size: NA; V: TRBV5-4; J: TRBJ1-1; DNA: TGTGCCAGCAGCTTGGGGGCAGGGGGCTTCACTGAAGTTTTCTTT; CDR3: CASSLGAGGFTEVFF
D: NA; size: NA; V: TRBV6-6; J: TRBJ2-1; DNA: TGTGCCAGCAGTTACCCGGACAGATGGAATGAGCAGTTCTTC; CDR3: CASSYPDRWNEQFF
D: TRBD1; size: NA; V: TRBV6-5; J: TRBJ1-3; DNA: TGTGCCAGCAGCCTCACAGGGGGCTCTGGAAACACCATATATTTT; CDR3: CASSLTGGSGNTIYF
D: NA; size: NA; V: TRBV3-1/TRBV3-2; J: TRBJ1-2; DNA: TGTGCCAGCAGCCAAGGTTGGAGCCCAGGCCCTGGCTATGGCTACACCTTC; CDR3: CASSQGWSPGPGYGYTF
D: NA; size: NA; V: TRBV30; J: TRBJ2-2; DNA: TGTGCCTGGAGTTCGGACGGAACGAACACCGGGGAGCTGTTTTTT; CDR3: CAWSSDGTNTGELFF
D: NA; size: NA; V: TRBV30; J: TRBJ1-4; DNA: TGTGCCTGGAGTCGTCGGGGTTTTAATGAAAAACTGTTTTTT; CDR3: CAWSRRGFNEKLFF
D: TRBD2; size: NA; V: TRBV6-5; J: TRBJ2-7; DNA: TGTGCCAGCAGTTACCTATTAGCGGGGCGATACGAGCAGTACTTC; CDR3: CASSYLLAGRYEQYF
D: TRBD1; size: once; V: TRBV2; J: TRBJ1-2; DNA: TGTGCCAGCGGGGGACAGGGTGGGGATGGCTACACCTTC; CDR3: CASGGQGGDGYTF
D: NA; size: once; V: TRBV21-1; J: TRBJ1-5; DNA: TGTGCCAGCAGCCATTGGAAGCCCCAGCATTTT; CDR3: CASSHWKPQHF